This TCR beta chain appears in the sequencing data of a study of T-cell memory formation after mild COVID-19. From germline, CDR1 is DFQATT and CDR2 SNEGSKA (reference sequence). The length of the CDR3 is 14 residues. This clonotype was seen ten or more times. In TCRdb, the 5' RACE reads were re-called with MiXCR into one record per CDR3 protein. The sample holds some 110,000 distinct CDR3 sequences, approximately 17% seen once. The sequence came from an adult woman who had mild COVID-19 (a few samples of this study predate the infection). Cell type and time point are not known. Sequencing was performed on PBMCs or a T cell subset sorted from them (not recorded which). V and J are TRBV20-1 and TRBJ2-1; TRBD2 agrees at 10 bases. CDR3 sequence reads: CRTRLAGSYNEQFF. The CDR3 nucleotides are TGCAGAACTAGACTAGCGGGCTCCTACAATGAGCAGTTCTTC.